These 13 T cell receptor beta chains were all obtained from the same sample, sequenced in a study of T cell repertoires in cytomegalovirus infection. TCRdb re-called the reads through MiXCR, storing one row per CDR3 protein. The data show 97,000 or so distinct CDR3 sequences, approximately 16% seen once. Sample: PBMCs. These receptors were obtained from a human donor in good health (CMV status not recorded). Some clones in this sample may be carry-over from other donors' samples.

On this clonotype itself: A read error may be the cause here, since a much bigger clone is one base away. This sequence joins TRBV20-1 and TRBJ1-6; D possibly corresponds to TRBD1 (5 bases). From germline, CDR1 is DFQATT and CDR2 SNEGSKA (reference sequence). This CDR3 has 12 amino acids. The DNA for the CDR3 is TGCAGTGCGCAGACAGACATCTCACCCCTCGACTTT. Translation: CSAQTDISPLDF.

The chain uses TRBV6-5 and TRBJ2-2; 7 nucleotides match TRBD1. This CDR3 comprises 15 residues. The germline V gene encodes CDR1 MNHEY and CDR2 SVGAGI. The junction had 7 bases not matched to a gene; V was cut back by 2 bases and J by 7 bases. CDR3 loop: CASSYQGDDGGELFF. In nucleotides, the CDR3 is TGTGCCAGCAGTTACCAGGGGGACGACGGCGGGGAGCTGTTTTTT.

This clonotype was detected ten times or more. This chain links TRBV12-3 or TRBV12-4 with TRBJ1-1, with TRBD1 identical over 8 bases. Trimming removed 6 bases from V and 7 bases from J; junction bases left unmatched: 7. The CDR3 is 13 amino acids. In nucleotides, the CDR3 is TGTGCCAGCAGGCGGGGACAGGCAATTGAAGCTTTCTTT. The encoded protein is CASRRGQAIEAFF.

Only a few counts were recorded for this clonotype. This chain connects TRBV7-3 to TRBJ2-1; weak D call: TRBD2 (7 bases). Trimming stripped 2 bases from V and 8 bases from J, with 10 bases between. The germline V gene has CDR1 SGHTA and CDR2 FQGTGA. CDR3 length: 13 amino acids. The CDR3 here is CASSLGGADEQFF. The CDR3 coding sequence is TGTGCCAGCAGCTTAGGGGGGGCGGATGAGCAGTTCTTC.

This clonotype occurred many times. V gene TRBV20-1 combines with J gene TRBJ1-6; the D gene is possibly TRBD1 (5 bases). There are 15 residues in the CDR3. Trimming took 1 base from V and 7 from J, leaving 14 bases between them. Germline CDR1 and CDR2: DFQATT and SNEGSKA (reference sequence). In DNA, the CDR3 is TGCAGTGCTAGAGTTCAAACAGGTGGGAATTCACCCCTCCACTTT. Translated, it gives CSARVQTGGNSPLHF.

This clonotype was seen a few times. The V gene is TRBV15, the J gene TRBJ1-1, with D hard to call. V shed 0 bases and J shed 6 bases, with 8 bases lying between them. Germline V CDR1 and CDR2: LNHNV, YYDKDF (reference sequence). The length of the CDR3 is 13 residues. For the CDR3, the DNA is TGTGCCACCAGCAGAGATCTAACAGCTGAAGCTTTCTTT. Amino acids: CATSRDLTAEAFF.

This clonotype was detected ten times or more. The genes are TRBV9 and TRBJ1-4, with 11 bases aligning to TRBD1. The germline CDR1 and CDR2 sequences are SGDLS and YYNGEE. The CDR3 runs to 15 residues. V shed 3 bases and J 7 bases; nucleotides not matched to a gene: 5. CDR3 in amino acids: CASSAGDRGIEKLFF. The CDR3 DNA is TGTGCCAGCAGCGCCGGGGACAGGGGGATTGAAAAACTGTTTTTT. Drawing the rest from reference TRBV9 and TRBJ1-4, the complete variable domain is DSGVTQTPKHLITATGQRVTLRCSPRSGDLSVYWYQQSLDQGLQFLIQYYNGEERAKGNILERFSAQQFPDLHSELNLSSLELGDSALYFCASSAGDRGIEKLFFGSGTQLSVL.

V and J are TRBV4-1 and TRBJ2-1, with 11 bases fitting TRBD2. The germline gives CDR1 MGHRA, CDR2 YSYEKL. With V trimmed by 2 bases and J by 8 bases, 2 bases remained unmatched. The CDR3 consists of 14 residues. CDR3 region: CASSQTLAGDEQFF. CDR3 nucleotides: TGCGCCAGCAGCCAAACACTAGCGGGGGATGAGCAGTTCTTC.

This clonotype appeared many times. The chain carries TRBV7-2 and TRBJ2-6; D is unclear. This CDR3 comprises 15 residues. Germline values: CDR1 SGHTA, CDR2 FQGNSA. The V end was cut by 1 base, the J end by 0 bases, with 4 bases between. CDR3 in DNA: TGTGCCAGCAGCTTAGGGAGCTCTGGGGCCAACGTCCTGACTTTC. This sequence encodes CASSLGSSGANVLTF.

This clonotype appeared many times. J is TRBJ2-5 and V is TRBV7-6; D is ambiguous. Trimming removed 5 bases from V and 4 bases from J, with 8 bases in between. The CDR3 has 12 residues. CDR1 and CDR2 (germline): SGHVS, FNYEAQ. CDR3 sequence: CASSRTVETQYF. Here the CDR3 DNA reads TGTGCCAGCAGCAGGACGGTAGAGACCCAGTACTTC.

The V and J genes are TRBV6-6 and TRBJ1-6; D is perhaps TRBD1 (5 bases). Germline V gene data show CDR1 as MNHNY and CDR2 as SVGAGI (reference sequence). Trimming left V 2 bases short and J 10 bases short, with 12 bases between. The CDR3 has 14 residues. The CDR3 nucleotides read TGTGCCAGCAGTTACGTGGCGGGGGAATCACCCCTCCACTTT. Residues: CASSYVAGESPLHF.

This clonotype was counted many times. The chain links TRBV12-3 or TRBV12-4 to TRBJ2-1; TRBD2 matches at 10 bases. With 6 bases clipped from V and 0 bases from J, the junction kept 5 bases outside the gene matches. CDR3 length: 16 amino acids. CDR3 region: CASSPSGGASYNEQFF. CDR3 bases: TGTGCCAGCAGCCCCAGCGGGGGGGCCTCCTACAATGAGCAGTTCTTC.

In its sample, this clonotype was seen a few times. The CDR3 sequence: CSAGFPAGGSTDTQYF. The CDR3 nucleotides read TGCAGTGCCGGGTTCCCGGCGGGCGGGAGCACAGATACGCAGTATTTT. This chain links TRBV20-1 with TRBJ2-3, with D perhaps matching TRBD2 (5 bases). The V gene's germline CDR1 is DFQATT and CDR2 SNEGSKA (reference sequence). This CDR3 is built from 16 residues. The ends were cut back, 6 bases at V and 0 bases at J, with 19 bases in the middle.